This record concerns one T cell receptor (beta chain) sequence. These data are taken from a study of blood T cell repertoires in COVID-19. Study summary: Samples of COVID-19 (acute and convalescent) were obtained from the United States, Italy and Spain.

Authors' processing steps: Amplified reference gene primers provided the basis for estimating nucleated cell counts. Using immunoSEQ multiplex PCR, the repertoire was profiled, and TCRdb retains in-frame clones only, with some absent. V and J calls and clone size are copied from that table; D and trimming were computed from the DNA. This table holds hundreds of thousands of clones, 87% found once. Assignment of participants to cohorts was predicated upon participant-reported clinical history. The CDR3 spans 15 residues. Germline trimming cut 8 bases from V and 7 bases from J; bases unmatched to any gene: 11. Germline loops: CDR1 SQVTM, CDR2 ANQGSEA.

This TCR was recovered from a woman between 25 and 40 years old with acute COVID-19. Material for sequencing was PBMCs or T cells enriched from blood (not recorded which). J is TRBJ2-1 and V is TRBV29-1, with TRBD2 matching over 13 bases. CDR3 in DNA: TGCAGCACAAGCGGGACTAGCGGGGTGGCGAATGAGCAGTTCTTC. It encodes CSTSGTSGVANEQFF.